This TCR beta chain was sequenced during a study of T cell changes during pregnancy in multiple sclerosis. Germline CDR1 is MNHEY and CDR2 is SMNVEV (reference sequence). V was pared by 5 bases and J by 7 bases, with 9 bases of the junction left unmatched. This CDR3 contains 14 residues. Profiled with immunoSEQ multiplex PCR; TCRdb holds only in-frame clones, not every one. The sample has tens of thousands of clones; about nine tenths are singletons. This clone appeared a single time. The sequencing here drew on CD4+ T cells from peripheral blood mononuclear cells, taken before pregnancy. The chain couples TRBV27 to TRBJ2-5, with 8 nucleotides matching TRBD2. The sequence derives from a female donor with multiple sclerosis, enrolled in a pregnancy study. CDR3 DNA: TGTGCCAGCAGTGAGAGACTAGCGAGGGGGACCCAGTACTTC. This encodes CASSERLARGTQYF.